This T cell receptor beta chain was sequenced for a study of T cell changes during pregnancy in multiple sclerosis (dated by TCRdb to 2018 to 2020). In terms of the full investigation: In women with multiple sclerosis, the researchers looked at how the T cell repertoire shifted as pregnancy progressed.

Note on this clone: Its antigen is currently not known. There are no base qualities to consult, and no much larger clone falls within one base.

The library was prepared using the immunoSEQ multiplex PCR assay. TCRdb limited this immuneACCESS table to in-frame rearrangements with V and J called. A share of clones is missing; checked studies link under half to unresolved V genes, and the rest is unexplained. The sample includes about 68,000 clones, with 91% observed a single time. Of the sample, about 0.92% falls within the top ten clones. This material consisted of peripheral blood, taken in the second trimester of pregnancy. This TCR was sampled from a female donor with multiple sclerosis, enrolled in a pregnancy study.

The CDR3 sequence is CASSRPLTRYNEQFF. Read as DNA, the sequence is TGTGCCAGCAGCCGGCCCCTGACTCGTTACAATGAGCAGTTCTTC. The V and J genes are TRBV11-3 and TRBJ2-1, with the identity of the D gene unclear. V is pared back by 5 bases and J by 4 bases, with 15 bases lying between the germline termini. The CDR3 numbers 15 residues from cysteine through phenylalanine. The read is trimmed to its CDR3 DNA, 45 bases read in frame from base 1. The germline V gene sets CDR1 to SGHNT and CDR2 to YENEEA.